This T cell receptor (beta chain) was sequenced during a study of T cell responses to AZD1222 COVID-19 vaccine. In the study overall: Whether given at about 4 or about 12 weeks, second doses were pooled. Regarding the study as a whole: Samples come after the peak T cell response, not at day 14. Two AZD1222 doses significantly raised spike-specific TCR breadth and depth over controls.

The germline gives CDR1 LNHDA, CDR2 SQIVND (reference sequence). V lost 5 bases, J lost 4 bases, and 15 bases lay in between. The CDR3 sequence is 15 residues long. Points on this clone: As yet, its antigen is unknown.

TCRdb keeps only in-frame clones here, not all; method: immunoSEQ multiplex PCR. The table lists 90,000 to 120,000 clones, around 96% of them singletons. The gene calls are TRBV19 and TRBJ2-1, with D tentatively TRBD2 (6 bases). Sequences were derived from peripheral blood, sampled on day 0 of AZD1222 vaccination. This receptor was identified in an adult in good health. CDR3 DNA: TGTGCCAGTAGTCTGCGGGACGGATCGTACAATGAGCAGTTCTTC. Translated, it gives CASSLRDGSYNEQFF. Full variable domain (missing parts from reference TRBV19 and TRBJ2-1): DGGITQSPKYLFRKEGQNVTLSCEQNLNHDAMYWYRQDPGQGLRLIYYSQIVNDFQKGDIAEGYSVSREKKESFPLTVTSAQKNPTAFYLCASSLRDGSYNEQFFGPGTRLTVL.